Following are 11 T cell receptor beta chains from one sample sequenced in a study of cytomegalovirus exposure and HLA in healthy donors. This PCR relied on a set of 60 Vbeta primers and 13 Jbeta primers. Repertoires were generated with immunoSEQ multiplex PCR, while TCRdb's copy carries only in-frame clones and drops some. The repertoire table contains about 100,000 clones. Source material: PBMCs. These receptors were taken from a man aged 45-60 years in good health and CMV-seronegative.

V usage is TRBV29-1 and J usage is TRBJ1-1; 7 nucleotides match TRBD1. The CDR3 is 11 amino acids. With V trimmed by 5 bases and J by 8 bases, 5 bases remained unmatched. Germline assignment: CDR1 SQVTM and CDR2 ANQGSEA. This CDR3 reads CSVRTGSEAFF. The CDR3 DNA sequence: TGCAGCGTTCGGACAGGATCCGAAGCTTTCTTT.

The chain carries TRBV9 and TRBJ1-3; 7 bases match TRBD1. Germline V CDR1 and CDR2: SGDLS, YYNGEE. The CDR3 is made up of 16 amino acids. V was clipped by 0 bases and J by 4 bases; unmatched bases: 7. The CDR3 nucleotides are TGTGCCAGCAGCGTAGTCCCCGGGACAGCCGGAAACACCATATATTTT. Translated: CASSVVPGTAGNTIYF. The entire variable domain, with the rest obtained from reference TRBV9 and TRBJ1-3, is as follows: DSGVTQTPKHLITATGQRVTLRCSPRSGDLSVYWYQQSLDQGLQFLIQYYNGEERAKGNILERFSAQQFPDLHSELNLSSLELGDSALYFCASSVVPGTAGNTIYFGEGSWLTVV.

The chain employs TRBV2 and TRBJ2-5; maybe TRBD2 (5 bases). This CDR3 spans 13 amino acids. The V gene's germline CDR1 is SNHLY and CDR2 FYNNEI. Deletions cut 3 bases from V and 4 bases from J, with 9 bases between. CDR3 nucleotide sequence: TGTGCCAGCAGTGAGGGGAGTCGAGAGACCCAGTACTTC. Its protein is CASSEGSRETQYF. Full variable domain (missing parts from reference TRBV2 and TRBJ2-5): EPEVTQTPSHQVTQMGQEVILRCVPISNHLYFYWYRQILGQKVEFLVSFYNNEISEKSEIFDDQFSVERPDGSNFTLKIRSTKLEDSAMYFCASSEGSRETQYFGPGTRLLVL.

The V and J genes are TRBV6-5 and TRBJ1-5; D gene ambiguous. This CDR3 comprises 12 residues. Deletions cut 5 bases from V and 3 bases from J, with 5 bases between. CDR1 is MNHEY, CDR2 SVGAGI, per germline. CDR3 coding DNA: TGTGCCAGCAGTGGCCCCAATCAGCCCCAGCATTTT. It yields the protein CASSGPNQPQHF.

The rearrangement links TRBV6-6 to TRBJ2-4, with a possible D match to TRBD1 (5 bases). The germline gives CDR1 MNHNY, CDR2 SVGAGI (reference sequence). The CDR3 loop spans 15 amino acids. V dropped 2 bases and J dropped 4 bases, with 12 bases sitting between them. The CDR3 DNA sequence: TGTGCCAGCAGTTACGCTGCAGGGAAGAAAAACATTCAGTACTTC. It encodes CASSYAAGKKNIQYF.

V and J are TRBV7-6 and TRBJ1-1, with D possibly TRBD1 on 6 matching bases. V was cut by 1 base and J by 0 bases, with 15 bases left in between. Looked up from germline, CDR1 is SGHVS and CDR2 is FNYEAQ. The CDR3 has 17 residues. CDR3 DNA: TGTGCCAGCAGCTTAGGGCTCGCAGGGGCGCTGAACACTGAAGCTTTCTTT. It encodes CASSLGLAGALNTEAFF.

The chain carries TRBV10-3 and TRBJ1-3, with TRBD1 identical over 7 bases. There are 14 residues in the CDR3. Germline assignment: CDR1 ENHRY and CDR2 SYGVKD. Trimming cost V 3 bases and J 9 bases; bases outside gene matches: 8. The CDR3 loop reads CAISDSNRGSTIYF. In DNA, the CDR3 is TGTGCCATCAGTGATTCAAACAGGGGTTCCACCATATATTTT.

This rearrangement joins TRBV9 to TRBJ2-1; 15 bases agree with TRBD2. This CDR3 comprises 17 residues. The germline V gene has CDR1 SGDLS and CDR2 YYNGEE. Trimming at V came to 0 bases and at J to 8 bases, leaving 6 bases not matched to a gene. The CDR3 here is CASSVGTSGGAVDEQFF. The CDR3 coding sequence is TGTGCCAGCAGCGTAGGGACTAGCGGGGGGGCCGTCGATGAGCAGTTCTTC.

The genes are TRBV27 and TRBJ2-7, with D possibly being TRBD1 (5 bases). The CDR3 extends over 14 amino acids. Trimming left V 5 bases short and J 4 bases short, with 15 bases between. CDR1 is MNHEY, CDR2 SMNVEV, per germline (reference sequence). The CDR3 loop reads CASSLQVAGYEQYF. The CDR3 DNA is TGTGCCAGCAGTCTACAGGTAGCCGGGTACGAGCAGTACTTC.

The gene calls are TRBV5-1 and TRBJ2-3, with 14 bases matching TRBD2. The germline V gene encodes CDR1 SGHRS and CDR2 YFSETQ. V lost 0 bases to trimming and J lost 3 bases; unmatched junction nucleotides: 3. CDR3 length: 17 residues. The CDR3 region is CASSLETSGRATDTQYF. CDR3 nucleotides: TGCGCCAGCAGCTTGGAGACTAGCGGGAGGGCAACAGATACGCAGTATTTT.

The chain links TRBV6-5 to TRBJ1-2; 7 bases match TRBD1. CDR3 length: 15 residues. The V segment lost 8 bases and the J segment 4 bases; nucleotides outside the gene matches: 13. Germline V gene lookup returns CDR1 MNHEY and CDR2 SVGAGI. The CDR3 DNA is TGTGCCAGCTCTTTATATCCGGGACAGAGCTATGGCTACACCTTC. Its translation: CASSLYPGQSYGYTF.